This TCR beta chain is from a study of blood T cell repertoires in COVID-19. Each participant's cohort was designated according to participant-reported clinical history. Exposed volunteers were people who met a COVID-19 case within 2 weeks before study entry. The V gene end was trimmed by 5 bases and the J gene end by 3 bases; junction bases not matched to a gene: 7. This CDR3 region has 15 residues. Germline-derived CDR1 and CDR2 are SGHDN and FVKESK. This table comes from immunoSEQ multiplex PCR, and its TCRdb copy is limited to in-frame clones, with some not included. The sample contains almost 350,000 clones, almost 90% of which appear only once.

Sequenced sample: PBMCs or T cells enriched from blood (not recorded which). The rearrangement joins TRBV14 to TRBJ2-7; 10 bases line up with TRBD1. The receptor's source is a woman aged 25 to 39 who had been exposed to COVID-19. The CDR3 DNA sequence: TGTGCCAGCAGCTTGGGACAGGGGCCCGGCTACGAGCAGTACTTC. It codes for CASSLGQGPGYEQYF.